Shown below are 12 T cell receptor beta chains from a single sample sequenced in a study of identifying expanded T cells in peripheral blood. The assay was immunoSEQ multiplex PCR, and TCRdb's table has in-frame clones only and misses some. The table includes under 95,000 clones, roughly 90% detected once. The sample taken for sequencing was blood. The receptors were sampled from a person between 18 and 75 years old in good health.

This sequence joins TRBV6-6 and TRBJ1-1; D ambiguous. The germline gives CDR1 MNHNY, CDR2 SVGAGI (reference sequence). V lost 5 bases to trimming and J lost 1 base, with 14 bases between them. CDR3 length: 15 residues. CDR3 amino acids: CASSRSRAGNTEAFF. The DNA for the CDR3 is TGTGCCAGCAGTCGAAGCCGGGCAGGGAACACTGAAGCTTTCTTT.

The chain has TRBV5-1 and TRBJ1-2, with a possible D match to TRBD1 (5 bases). In germline, CDR1 is SGHRS, CDR2 YFSETQ. Trimming removed 2 bases at V and 2 bases at J, with 7 bases between. The CDR3 is 13 amino acids. CDR3 sequence: CASSFQGNYGYTF. CDR3 DNA: TGCGCCAGCAGCTTCCAGGGAAACTATGGCTACACCTTC.

The chain employs TRBV29-1 and TRBJ2-7, with a tentative D call TRBD2 (5 bases). Germline V gene data show CDR1 as SQVTM and CDR2 as ANQGSEA. The CDR3 loop spans 11 amino acids. Trimming removed 7 bases at V and 0 bases at J, with 7 bases between. CDR3 sequence (DNA): TGCAGCGGGAGGACCTCCTACGAGCAGTACTTC. It specifies CSGRTSYEQYF.

V gene TRBV11-3 combines with J gene TRBJ2-5, with a weak D call TRBD1 (5 bases). Germline CDR1 reads SGHNT; CDR2 reads YENEEA. The CDR3 covers 13 residues. V dropped 3 bases and J dropped 4 bases, with 9 bases sitting between them. CDR3 in amino acids: CASSLSGAETQYF. The CDR3 DNA follows: TGTGCCAGCAGCTTGAGTGGGGCAGAGACCCAGTACTTC.

The rearrangement joins TRBV2 to TRBJ2-3, with TRBD2 as a possible D gene (6 bases). The CDR3 has 12 residues. Germline loops: CDR1 SNHLY, CDR2 FYNNEI. The V gene lost 6 bases and the J gene lost 5 bases, with 9 bases spanning the gap. This CDR3 is CASREGEDTQYF. The CDR3 DNA reads TGTGCCAGCAGGGAGGGCGAAGATACGCAGTATTTT. The full variable domain, completed using reference TRBV2 and TRBJ2-3, is EPEVTQTPSHQVTQMGQEVILRCVPISNHLYFYWYRQILGQKVEFLVSFYNNEISEKSEIFDDQFSVERPDGSNFTLKIRSTKLEDSAMYFCASREGEDTQYFGPGTRLTVL.

This clone qualifies as medium-sized. The chain links TRBV6-1 to TRBJ1-5; D unresolved. CDR1 is MNHNS, CDR2 SASEGT, per germline. The CDR3 covers 15 residues. Trimming cost V 1 base and J 3 bases, with 10 bases left between them. CDR3 sequence reads: CASSEDSFPNQPQHF. In DNA, the CDR3 is TGTGCCAGCAGTGAAGACTCTTTTCCCAATCAGCCCCAGCATTTT.

The rearrangement links TRBV7-8 to TRBJ1-2, with 8 bases identical to TRBD1. The CDR3 spans 14 residues. CDR1 SGHVS and CDR2 FQNEAQ come from the germline V gene. The junction had 5 bases not matched to a gene; V was cut back by 5 bases and J by 3 bases. CDR3 coding DNA: TGTGCCAGCAGCACTGGACAGGGTCACTATGGCTACACCTTC. Translated, it gives CASSTGQGHYGYTF. The whole variable domain, remainder taken from reference TRBV7-8 and TRBJ1-2, is GAGVSQSPRYKVAKRGQDVALRCDPISGHVSLFWYQQALGQGPEFLTYFQNEAQLDKSGLPSDRFFAERPEGSVSTLKIQRTQQEDSAVYLCASSTGQGHYGYTFGSGTRLTVV.

The chain employs TRBV28 and TRBJ1-1; no definite D call. The CDR3 sequence is 14 residues long. Trimming took 7 bases from V and 0 from J, leaving 12 bases between them. The germline V gene has CDR1 MDHEN and CDR2 SYDVKM. The CDR3 nucleotides read TGTGCCAGCACCCAAGGAGGCCTGAACACTGAAGCTTTCTTT. Translating gives CASTQGGLNTEAFF.

V usage is TRBV6-4 and J usage is TRBJ2-1, with 13 positions matching TRBD2. V shed 3 bases and J 7 bases; nucleotides not matched to a gene: 6. Germline CDR1 is MRHNA and CDR2 is SNTAGT. The CDR3 is 16 amino acids. The DNA for the CDR3 is TGTGCCAGCAGTGAACTAGCGGGAGGGCCGGGGAATGAGCAGTTCTTC. It specifies CASSELAGGPGNEQFF.

This rearrangement joins TRBV7-8 to TRBJ1-5; no reliable D call. This CDR3 region has 13 residues. V lost 5 bases and J lost 7, with 12 bases in between. Per germline, CDR1 SGHVS and CDR2 FQNEAQ. The CDR3 region is CASSLTREQPQHF. CDR3 nucleotide sequence: TGTGCCAGCAGCCTAACCCGCGAGCAGCCCCAGCATTTT.

This chain connects TRBV30 to TRBJ2-1, with D perhaps matching TRBD2 (5 bases). The length of the CDR3 is 15 residues. Germline lookup yields CDR1 GTSNPN and CDR2 SVGIG (reference sequence). Trimming removed 0 bases from V and 3 bases from J, with 12 bases in between. The CDR3 loop reads CAWSVRGMLYNEQFF. DNA for the CDR3: TGTGCCTGGAGTGTACGGGGTATGCTCTACAATGAGCAGTTCTTC. The variable domain in full, with the rest retrieved from reference TRBV30 and TRBJ2-1, is SQTIHQWPATLVQPVGSPLSLECTVEGTSNPNLYWYRQAAGRGLQLLFYSVGIGQISSEVPQNLSASRPQDRQFILSSKKLLLSDSGFYLCAWSVRGMLYNEQFFGPGTRLTVL.

This sequence joins TRBV2 and TRBJ2-3; no definite D call. Trimming stripped 7 bases from V and 1 base from J, with 9 bases between. CDR3 size: 13 residues. Germline loops: CDR1 SNHLY, CDR2 FYNNEI. CDR3 nucleotides: TGTGCCAGCAAGGTGGGTGGCACAGATACGCAGTATTTT. Translated, it gives CASKVGGTDTQYF. Complete variable domain (other parts from reference TRBV2 and TRBJ2-3): EPEVTQTPSHQVTQMGQEVILRCVPISNHLYFYWYRQILGQKVEFLVSFYNNEISEKSEIFDDQFSVERPDGSNFTLKIRSTKLEDSAMYFCASKVGGTDTQYFGPGTRLTVL.